This T cell receptor (beta chain) was captured in a study of blood T cell repertoires in COVID-19. This CDR3 is 14 amino acids long. CDR1 is LNHDA, CDR2 SQIVND, per germline (reference sequence). Between the trimmed V and J ends, which lost 0 bases and 3 bases, there was a span of 9 bases. This clone was detected only a few times. Clones were read by immunoSEQ multiplex PCR, and TCRdb kept only the in-frame ones, dropping some. The sample has about 250,000 clones; about 86% are singletons. The source of this sequence is an elderly man with acute or convalescent COVID-19. The sequenced sample consisted of peripheral blood. V gene TRBV19 combines with J gene TRBJ2-7; D is perhaps TRBD1 (5 bases). The CDR3: CASSIEDRIYEQYF. Here the CDR3 DNA reads TGTGCCAGTAGTATAGAAGACAGAATCTACGAGCAGTACTTC.